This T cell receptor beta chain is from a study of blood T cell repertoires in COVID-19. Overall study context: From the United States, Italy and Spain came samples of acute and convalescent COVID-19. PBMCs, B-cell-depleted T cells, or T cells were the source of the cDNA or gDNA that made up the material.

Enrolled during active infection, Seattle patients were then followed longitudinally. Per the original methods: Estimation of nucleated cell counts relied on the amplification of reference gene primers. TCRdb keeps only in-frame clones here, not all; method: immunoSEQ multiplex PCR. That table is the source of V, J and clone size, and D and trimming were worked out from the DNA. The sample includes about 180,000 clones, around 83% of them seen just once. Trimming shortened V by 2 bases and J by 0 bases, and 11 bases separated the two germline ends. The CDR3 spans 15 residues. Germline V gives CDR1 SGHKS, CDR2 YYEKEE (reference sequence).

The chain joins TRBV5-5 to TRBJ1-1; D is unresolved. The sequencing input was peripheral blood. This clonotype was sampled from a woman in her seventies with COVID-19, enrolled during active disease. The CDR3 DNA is TGTGCCAGCAGCTTTGCAGGTAGGATGAACACTGAAGCTTTCTTT. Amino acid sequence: CASSFAGRMNTEAFF.